This T cell receptor (beta chain) stems from a study of brain T cells in children with intractable seizures. Notes on this clone: What it binds is not known.

Generated by immunoSEQ multiplex PCR, the TCRdb table keeps only in-frame clones and is missing some. This table has hundreds of thousands of clones, about 93% appearing once. Study results and caveats: Patients' HCMV serostatus was unknown; virus specificity rests on CDR3 similarity alone.

Time point of the sample: blood from clinic visit 5 months post-surgery; TSC patient then seizure free. The sequenced cases were selected for having the highest brain T cell transcript signatures. Patients received at least one anti-epileptic drug before surgery. CDR1 and CDR2 from the germline V gene are PRHDT and FYEKMQ (reference sequence). The CDR3 has 16 amino acids. Trimming took off 2 bases at V and 9 bases at J, with 20 bases between the two ends. The specimen was peripheral blood, collected more than 4 months after surgery. This TCR derives from a boy in the first two years of life with tuberous sclerosis and intractable seizures. V gene TRBV13 combines with J gene TRBJ2-1; maybe TRBD1 (8 bases). This CDR3 reads CASSLYNYYRGGEQFF. CDR3 sequence (DNA): TGTGCCAGCAGCTTATACAACTACTACAGGGGGGGTGAGCAGTTCTTC.